The clone carrying this T cell receptor beta chain was seen only a few times. As yet, its antigen is unknown. Germline V lookup: CDR1 SNHLY, CDR2 FYNNEI. CDR3 size: 12 residues. V was clipped by 9 bases and J by 4 bases, with 12 bases between them. The isolated RNA, all of it, was reverse transcribed, so expressed TCRB transcripts were what got sequenced. The assay was immunoSEQ multiplex PCR, and TCRdb's table has in-frame clones only and misses some. The table has tens of thousands of clones, about 50% seen once. The sample originates from a study of beta chain features in type 1 diabetes. Study-wide results and limits: Since sequencing was performed on cDNA, cells with high TCR expression could be over-represented. Type 1 diabetes patients showed a moderate but significant shortening of TCRB CDR3s in all four CD4+ subsets. Comparison showed that naive, central memory and Treg TCRB repertoires appeared more similar among patients than among healthy donors.

The chain links TRBV2 to TRBJ1-1; tentative D call: TRBD1 (5 bases). This receptor was identified in a woman in her thirties or forties with type 1 diabetes. Input material: Tregs from blood. The chain's CDR3 is CASRTTGTEAFF. Here the CDR3 DNA reads TGTGCCAGTAGAACTACAGGCACTGAAGCTTTCTTT.